The 21 T cell receptor beta chains below come from one sample, sequenced in a study of CD8+ T cells in alopecia areata. RNA, once extracted, was reverse transcribed into cDNA for use as the sequencing template. Data came from immunoSEQ multiplex PCR; TCRdb stores just in-frame clones and leaves some out. The table has approximately 66,000 clones, 55% to 65% seen once. The specimen was CD8+ T cells sorted from blood, collected at week 0. The receptors shown here come from a human donor with alopecia areata.

This clone was counted once. This chain connects TRBV15 to TRBJ2-7, with 9 bases aligning to TRBD1. The CDR3 covers 16 residues. V shed 3 bases and J 3 bases; nucleotides not matched to a gene: 9. Germline V gene sequence: CDR1 LNHNV, CDR2 YYDKDF (reference sequence). The CDR3 here is CATSRGRTGVSYEQYF. CDR3 nucleotide sequence: TGTGCCACCAGCAGGGGAAGGACAGGGGTGAGCTACGAGCAGTACTTC.

This chain joins TRBV29-1 and TRBJ1-1; 7 bases are shared with TRBD1. The CDR3 spans 15 residues. The V gene end was trimmed by 0 bases and the J gene end by 1 base; junction bases not matched to a gene: 5. Germline V lookup: CDR1 SQVTM, CDR2 ANQGSEA. CDR3 sequence (DNA): TGCAGCGTTGAAGAAGAGGGGGCGCCGAACACTGAAGCTTTCTTT. Translating it yields CSVEEEGAPNTEAFF.

V is TRBV4-3 and J is TRBJ2-7, with 8 bases identical to TRBD1. This CDR3 is 15 amino acids long. Germline loops: CDR1 LGHNA, CDR2 YSLEER. V gave up 3 bases and J gave up 4 bases; unmatched junction bases: 8. The CDR3 region is CASSHAGTGSYEQYF. In DNA form, the CDR3 reads TGCGCCAGCAGCCATGCCGGGACAGGATCTTACGAGCAGTACTTC.

V is TRBV7-8 and J is TRBJ2-3; D is uncertain. Germline values: CDR1 SGHVS, CDR2 FQNEAQ. V lost 5 bases and J lost 3, with 3 bases in between. The CDR3 sequence is 11 residues long. CDR3 DNA: TGTGCCAGCAGCGTGACAGATACGCAGTATTTT. Translation: CASSVTDTQYF.

This clone was seen more than once but under ten times. This chain links TRBV5-6 with TRBJ2-5; 7 bases match TRBD1. Germline CDR1 reads SGHDT; CDR2 reads YYEEEE. The CDR3 loop spans 15 amino acids. V lost 4 bases and J lost 1; bases outside the gene matches: 7. The CDR3 DNA sequence: TGTGCCAGCAGCCCACCGGGACAGTCCCAAGAGACCCAGTACTTC. It specifies CASSPPGQSQETQYF.

The genes are TRBV4-3 and TRBJ2-7, with a weak D call TRBD2 (7 bases). Germline CDR1 and CDR2: LGHNA and YSLEER. This CDR3 comprises 14 residues. Trimming took 1 base from V and 2 from J, leaving 9 bases between them. The CDR3 spells CASSQGEGAYEQYF. Here the CDR3 DNA reads TGCGCCAGCAGCCAAGGGGAGGGGGCCTACGAGCAGTACTTC.

The chain recombines TRBV5-1 with TRBJ1-2, with no clear D. Per the germline V gene, CDR1 is SGHRS and CDR2 is YFSETQ. The germline V and J ends were trimmed by 4 bases and 7 bases, with 23 bases remaining between them. The CDR3 is 16 amino acids. CDR3 sequence: CASSGLGNTGIPGYTF. CDR3 bases: TGCGCCAGCAGCGGCTTGGGGAATACGGGCATTCCTGGCTACACCTTC.

This clone came up a few times. The chain links TRBV7-9 to TRBJ2-1; 13 bases fit TRBD2. This CDR3 spans 14 amino acids. Per the germline V gene, CDR1 is SEHNR and CDR2 is FQNEAQ (reference sequence). The V and J ends lost 5 bases and 12 bases, in that order; junction bases with no gene match: 7. The CDR3 reads CASSPGLAGVGQFF. CDR3 in DNA: TGTGCCAGCAGCCCTGGACTAGCGGGGGTGGGGCAGTTCTTC.

This clone was counted a few times. The gene calls are TRBV5-5 and TRBJ1-5, with D tentatively TRBD1 (5 bases). The V end was cut by 1 base, the J end by 0 bases, with 17 bases between. Germline V CDR1 and CDR2: SGHKS, YYEKEE (reference sequence). This CDR3 is built from 18 residues. The CDR3 protein is CASSLLKVRDYSNQPQHF. The CDR3 DNA sequence: TGTGCCAGCAGCTTGTTAAAGGTCAGGGATTATAGCAATCAGCCCCAGCATTTT.

The chain uses TRBV4-1 and TRBJ2-7, with 9 nucleotides matching TRBD1. V gave up 0 bases and J gave up 3 bases; unmatched junction bases: 6. The CDR3 extends over 16 amino acids. Germline loops: CDR1 MGHRA, CDR2 YSYEKL. The CDR3 DNA reads as TGCGCCAGCAGCCAAGACACCGGGACAGGGAGCTACGAGCAGTACTTC. Its translation is CASSQDTGTGSYEQYF.

This clone was detected only a few times. The chain couples TRBV5-6 to TRBJ2-7, with D maybe TRBD2 (5 bases). Germline values: CDR1 SGHDT, CDR2 YYEEEE. This CDR3 spans 13 amino acids. V was pared by 0 bases and J by 5 bases, with 9 bases between. The CDR3 bases are TGTGCCAGCAGCTTGGCCGGGGTAGACGAGCAGTACTTC. It codes for CASSLAGVDEQYF.

The V call is TRBV7-9, the J call TRBJ2-5, with D unclear. The V end was cut by 2 bases, the J end by 5 bases, with 6 bases between. CDR1 is SEHNR, CDR2 FQNEAQ, per germline (reference sequence). The CDR3 totals 12 residues. Here the CDR3 reads CASSLPDETQYF. As DNA, the CDR3 is TGTGCCAGCAGCTTACCCGATGAGACCCAGTACTTC.

The chain uses TRBV6-5 and TRBJ2-5, with D unclear. V was trimmed by 0 bases and J by 5 bases, leaving 4 bases between them. Germline V gene lookup returns CDR1 MNHEY and CDR2 SVGAGI. The CDR3 has 12 residues. The CDR3 coding sequence is TGTGCCAGCAGTTACTCCGCGGAGACCCAGTACTTC. Translated: CASSYSAETQYF.

The chain is built from TRBV25-1 and TRBJ2-2; D remains unclear. CDR1 MGHDK and CDR2 SYGVNS come from the germline V gene. Trimming took 6 bases from V and 5 from J, leaving 10 bases between them. The CDR3 is 13 residues long. The CDR3 DNA is TGTGCCAGCAGAGGATTCGTAACCGGGGAGCTGTTTTTT. Amino acids: CASRGFVTGELFF.

The gene calls are TRBV7-9 and TRBJ1-6, with 9 nucleotides matching TRBD1. V lost 3 bases, J lost 8 bases, and 2 bases stayed unmatched. The CDR3 spans 14 residues. CDR1 and CDR2 from the germline V gene are SEHNR and FQNEAQ (reference sequence). The CDR3: CASSLGQGDSPLHF. The CDR3 DNA is TGTGCCAGCAGCTTGGGACAGGGAGATTCACCCCTCCACTTT.

The J gene is TRBJ2-1, the V gene TRBV28; D remains unclear. V gave up 6 bases and J gave up 0 bases, with 12 bases separating them. Germline-derived CDR1 and CDR2 are MDHEN and SYDVKM. This CDR3 region has 15 residues. CDR3 sequence: CASRSRRSSYNEQFF. The CDR3 DNA reads TGTGCCAGCAGATCCCGACGGAGCTCCTACAATGAGCAGTTCTTC.

The V call is TRBV29-1, the J call TRBJ1-1, with a possible D match to TRBD1 (5 bases). Trimming took off 2 bases at V and 1 base at J, with 11 bases between the two ends. The CDR3 consists of 14 residues. The germline gives CDR1 SQVTM, CDR2 ANQGSEA. The CDR3 coding sequence is TGCAGCGTTGAATCCAGGGTAAGGAACACTGAAGCTTTCTTT. The encoded protein is CSVESRVRNTEAFF.

The chain uses TRBV30 and TRBJ1-5, with TRBD1 matching over 8 bases. V was clipped by 7 bases and J by 7 bases; unmatched bases: 6. Germline CDR1 is GTSNPN and CDR2 is SVGIG (reference sequence). The CDR3 contains 12 residues. DNA for the CDR3: TGTGCCTTCGGACAGGGCGGGCAGCCCCAGCATTTT. It codes for CAFGQGGQPQHF.

This clone was detected a few times. The chain carries TRBV11-2 and TRBJ2-1, with D possibly being TRBD1 (6 bases). Per germline, CDR1 SGHAT and CDR2 FQNNGV. V dropped 0 bases and J dropped 8 bases, with 11 bases sitting between them. The CDR3 loop spans 14 amino acids. The CDR3 coding sequence is TGTGCCAGCAGCTTAGATGGGCAGGGGCATGAGCAGTTCTTC. It codes for CASSLDGQGHEQFF.

A few counts support this clone. The chain is built from TRBV11-2 and TRBJ2-7, with TRBD2 identical over 7 bases. V shed 1 base and J 3 bases; nucleotides not matched to a gene: 3. The CDR3 contains 14 residues. Germline CDR1 reads SGHAT; CDR2 reads FQNNGV. The DNA for the CDR3 is TGTGCCAGCAGCTTAGGCGGGAGCGGCTACGAGCAGTACTTC. Its translation: CASSLGGSGYEQYF.

This chain links TRBV7-9 with TRBJ2-1, with TRBD2 identical over 9 bases. CDR1 SEHNR and CDR2 FQNEAQ come from the germline V gene (reference sequence). This CDR3 has 17 residues. V gave up 4 bases and J gave up 7 bases; unmatched junction bases: 14. The DNA for the CDR3 is TGTGCCAGCAGCTCTTCTAAGGGGCTAGCGGGAACAAATGAGCAGTTCTTC. Translation gives CASSSSKGLAGTNEQFF.